This note documents a single T cell receptor beta chain sequence. This specimen belongs to a study of technical replicates of blood from four donors. The CDR3 loop spans 15 amino acids. Germline V gives CDR1 SGHTA, CDR2 FQGNSA. Trimming removed 7 bases from V and 0 bases from J, with 14 bases in between. Only in-frame clones appear in the TCRdb table, and some are missing; sequencing was by immunoSEQ multiplex PCR. The sample carries tens of thousands of clones, approximately 83% recorded once. V usage is TRBV7-2 and J usage is TRBJ2-3; possible D gene TRBD2, 5 bases. The clonotype originates from a human donor in good health. Some clones in this sample may be carry-over from other donors' samples. Material for sequencing was PBMCs. This chain's CDR3 is CASTRAGSSTDTQYF. CDR3 nucleotides: TGTGCCAGCACGCGGGCGGGTTCTAGCACAGATACGCAGTATTTT.